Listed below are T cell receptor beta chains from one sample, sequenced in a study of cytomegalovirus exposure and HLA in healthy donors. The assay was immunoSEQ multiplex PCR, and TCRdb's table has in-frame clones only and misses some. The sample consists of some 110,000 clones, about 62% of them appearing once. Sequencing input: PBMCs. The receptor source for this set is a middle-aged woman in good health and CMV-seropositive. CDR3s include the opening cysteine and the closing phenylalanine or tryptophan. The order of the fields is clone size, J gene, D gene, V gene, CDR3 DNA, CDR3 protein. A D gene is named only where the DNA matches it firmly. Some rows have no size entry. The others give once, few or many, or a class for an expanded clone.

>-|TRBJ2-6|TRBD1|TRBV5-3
TGTGCCAGAAGCTTGGGAGGGACAGGGGAGTCTGGGGCCAACGTCCTGACTTTC
CARSLGGTGESGANVLTF
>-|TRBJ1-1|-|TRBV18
TGTGCCAGCTCACCGGAGGATACTGAAGCTTTCTTT
CASSPEDTEAFF
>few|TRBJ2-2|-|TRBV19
TGTGCCAGTTCTTCAGGTCGGAACACCGGGGAGCTGTTTTTT
CASSSGRNTGELFF
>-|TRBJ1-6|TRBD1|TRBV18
TGTGCCAGCTCACACCGGACAGGAAGTAATTCACCCCTCCACTTT
CASSHRTGSNSPLHF
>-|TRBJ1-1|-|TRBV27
TGTGCCAGCAGCCTAGGGGGGGCCTCCCTGAGTACTGAAGCTTTCTTT
CASSLGGASLSTEAFF
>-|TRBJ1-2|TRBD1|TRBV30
TGTGCCTGGACCTCTAGAGGGGGCCCCCTAGAGGGCTACACCTTC
CAWTSRGGPLEGYTF
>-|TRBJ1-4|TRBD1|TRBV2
TGTGCCAGCAACCCGACAGGGGGTCGGGAAAAACTGTTTTTT
CASNPTGGREKLFF
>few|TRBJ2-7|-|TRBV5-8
TGTGCCAGCAGCCCGCGATTTACCTACGAGCAGTACTTC
CASSPRFTYEQYF
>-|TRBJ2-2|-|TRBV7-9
TGTGCCAGCAGCTTAACCGGGGCCGGGGAGCTGTTTTTT
CASSLTGAGELFF
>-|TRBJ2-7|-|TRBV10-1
TGCGCCAGCAGTGAAGGAGGGGTCCCCTACGAGCAGTACTTC
CASSEGGVPYEQYF
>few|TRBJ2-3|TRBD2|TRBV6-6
TGTGCCAGCAGTTACTCCGGGGGGGAGGTAGATACGCAGTATTTT
CASSYSGGEVDTQYF
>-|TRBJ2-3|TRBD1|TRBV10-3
TGTGCCATCAGGACAGGGGCAGGGTCGGATACGCAGTATTTT
CAIRTGAGSDTQYF
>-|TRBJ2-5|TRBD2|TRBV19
TGTGCCAGTAGTGGGACTAGCCAAGAGACCCAGTACTTC
CASSGTSQETQYF
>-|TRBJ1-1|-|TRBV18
TGTGCCAGCTCACCAGAGCGCGAAGCTTTCTTT
CASSPEREAFF
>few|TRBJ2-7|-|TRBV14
TGTGCCAGCAGCCAAGTGGGCAGGTCCTACGAGCAGTACTTC
CASSQVGRSYEQYF
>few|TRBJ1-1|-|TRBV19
TGTGCCAGCCAAAGCGGGAACACTGAAGCTTTCTTT
CASQSGNTEAFF
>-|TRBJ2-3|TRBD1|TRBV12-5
TGTGCTAGTGGTTCTTTAACAGGGGAGGATACGCAGTATTTT
CASGSLTGEDTQYF
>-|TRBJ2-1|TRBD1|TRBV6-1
TGTGCCAGCAGTGGACCGGGACAGGGCTACAATGAGCAGTTCTTC
CASSGPGQGYNEQFF
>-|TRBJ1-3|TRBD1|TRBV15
TGTGCCACCCAGACAGGGGCTGGAAACACCATATATTTT
CATQTGAGNTIYF
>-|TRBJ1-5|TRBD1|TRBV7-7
TGTGCTAGCAGCTTAGATCCGGGACAGAGGAATCAGCCCCAGCATTTT
CASSLDPGQRNQPQHF
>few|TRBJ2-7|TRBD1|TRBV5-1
TGCGCCAGCAGCTTGGCAGGGACAGGGGCCAAGGACGAGCAGTACTTC
CASSLAGTGAKDEQYF
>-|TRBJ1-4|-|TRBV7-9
TGTGCCAGCAGCTTCTTGACAGGCTTTGGTGAAAAACTGTTTTTT
CASSFLTGFGEKLFF
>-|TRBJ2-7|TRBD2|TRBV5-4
TGTGCCTCCTCAAAAACTAGCGGGAGTCCCGTCGGTTACGAGCAGTACTTC
CASSKTSGSPVGYEQYF
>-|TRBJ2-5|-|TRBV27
TGTGCCAGCAGTTTAATCGGGGGTCGAGGGACCCAGTACTTC
CASSLIGGRGTQYF
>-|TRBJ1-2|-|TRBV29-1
TGCAGCGCAAGGGACAATAACTATGGCTACACCTTC
CSARDNNYGYTF
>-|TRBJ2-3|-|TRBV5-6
TGTGCCAGCAGCCCTCGAGGCAGTGCCGGCGATACGCAGTATTTT
CASSPRGSAGDTQYF
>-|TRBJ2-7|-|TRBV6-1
TGTGCCAGCAGCTTAGATAGGGGCATCCACGAGCAGTACTTC
CASSLDRGIHEQYF
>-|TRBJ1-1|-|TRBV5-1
TGCGCCAGCAGTGTCCAGATGAACACTGAAGCTTTCTTT
CASSVQMNTEAFF